Each of the 5 T cell receptor beta chains below was sequenced from the same sample in a study of T cells in narcolepsy. The assay was immunoSEQ multiplex PCR, and TCRdb's table has in-frame clones only and misses some. Among 25,000 to 35,000 clones listed, 75% to 85% were seen once. Input material: CD45RA- memory CD4+ T cells from PBMCs. Receptors originate from a human donor with narcolepsy.

A single count supports this clone. The chain recombines TRBV5-1 with TRBJ1-1; unclear D gene. Germline CDR1 reads SGHRS; CDR2 reads YFSETQ. CDR3 length: 13 amino acids. The ends were cut back, 3 bases at V and 0 bases at J, with 6 bases in the middle. The CDR3 spells CASSSSLNTEAFF. CDR3 DNA: TGCGCCAGCAGCTCGAGCCTGAACACTGAAGCTTTCTTT.

V gene TRBV2 combines with J gene TRBJ2-5; 7 nucleotides agree with TRBD2. The tail of the sequence fits TRBJ2-7 better, so the J call may be wrong. From germline, CDR1 is SNHLY and CDR2 FYNNEI. The CDR3 spans 14 residues. This chain's CDR3 is CASRLALSSYEQYF. CDR3 bases: TGTGCCAGCAGACTAGCGCTCAGCTCCTACGAGCAGTACTTC.

The V call is TRBV27, the J call TRBJ1-1, with D possibly TRBD1 on 5 matching bases. With 2 bases removed from V and 1 base from J, the gap between germline ends came to 14 bases. The CDR3 loop spans 16 amino acids. Per germline, CDR1 MNHEY and CDR2 SMNVEV (reference sequence). The CDR3 bases are TGTGCCAGCAGTTTAACAGGACGCAGATGGAACACTGAAGCTTTCTTT. Encoded protein: CASSLTGRRWNTEAFF.

The V gene is TRBV19, the J gene TRBJ1-1, with D possibly matching TRBD1 (5 bases). Germline lookup yields CDR1 LNHDA and CDR2 SQIVND (reference sequence). Trimming pared 3 bases from V and 4 bases from J, leaving 12 bases between. The CDR3 consists of 14 residues. The chain's CDR3 is CASSMSWGGTEAFF. The CDR3 nucleotides read TGTGCCAGTAGTATGTCTTGGGGGGGCACTGAAGCTTTCTTT.

The gene calls are TRBV6-5 and TRBJ2-7, with D possibly called TRBD1 or TRBD2 (5 bases each). Germline assignment: CDR1 MNHEY and CDR2 SVGAGI. Deletions cut 9 bases from V and 0 bases from J, with 15 bases between. This CDR3 contains 14 residues. This CDR3 is CASNRDASSYEQYF. The CDR3 nucleotides are TGTGCCAGTAACCGGGACGCCAGCTCCTACGAGCAGTACTTC.